This T cell receptor (beta chain) was recorded in a study of CD8+CD57+ T cells in acquired aplastic anemia. CDR3 length equals 14 residues. V lost 8 bases, J lost 2 bases, and 14 bases lay in between. Germline V gives CDR1 MNHNS, CDR2 SASEGT. Genomic DNA, the template, was used for profiling of the TCR beta VDJ and CDR3. TCRdb analysed the reads with MiXCR anew, one entry per CDR3 protein. The repertoire has 200,000 or so distinct CDR3 sequences, 50% to 75% of them found once; the top ten carry 46%. Comment on this clonotype: A much larger clonotype is one base distant, so this may be a read error.

The source of this sequence is a human donor with severe aplastic anemia or a healthy control (not recorded which). Source material: sorted CD4+, CD8+, or CD8+CD57+ T cells (not recorded which) from PBMCs. J is TRBJ2-3 and V is TRBV6-1; D is unclear. The CDR3 DNA reads TGTGCCAGCCTTGAGATTGGGTCCACAGATACGCAGTATTTT. Translated, it gives CASLEIGSTDTQYF.